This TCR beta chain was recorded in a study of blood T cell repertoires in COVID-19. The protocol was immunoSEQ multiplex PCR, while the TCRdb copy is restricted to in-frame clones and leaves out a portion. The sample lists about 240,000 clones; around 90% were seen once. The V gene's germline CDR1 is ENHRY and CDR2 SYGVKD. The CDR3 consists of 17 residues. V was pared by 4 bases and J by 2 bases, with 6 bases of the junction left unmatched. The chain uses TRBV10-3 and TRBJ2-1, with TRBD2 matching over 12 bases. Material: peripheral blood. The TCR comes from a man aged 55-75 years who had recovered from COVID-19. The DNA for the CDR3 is TGTGCCATCAGTGTAACTAGCGGGGGGTCGACCTACAATGAGCAGTTCTTC. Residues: CAISVTSGGSTYNEQFF.